These 5 T cell receptor beta chains were sequenced from one sample in a study of OX40 agonist ivuxolimab in advanced cancers. TCRdb keeps only in-frame clones here, not all; method: immunoSEQ multiplex PCR. The table includes roughly 70,000 clones, 86% detected once. Sequenced material: CD4+ or CD8+ T cells sorted from blood, taken in a trial of the OX40 agonist ivuxolimab. These receptors were taken from an adult with an advanced solid tumor such as melanoma, head and neck, liver or kidney cancer.

V and J are TRBV28 and TRBJ1-5; no definite D call. Looked up from germline, CDR1 is MDHEN and CDR2 is SYDVKM. The CDR3 consists of 13 residues. V gave up 2 bases and J gave up 5 bases, with 7 bases separating them. The chain's CDR3 is CASSLPPDQPQHF. CDR3 in DNA: TGTGCCAGCAGTTTACCCCCCGATCAGCCCCAGCATTTT.

In regard to this clone: Other nucleotide sequences from this sample produce the same CDR3. This chain links TRBV19 with TRBJ2-2; 8 bases map to TRBD1. The CDR3 is 14 amino acids. Germline loops: CDR1 LNHDA, CDR2 SQIVND (reference sequence). Unmatched junction bases numbered 1, after V lost 6 bases and J lost 1 base. The DNA for the CDR3 is TGTGCCAGTAGGGGGACAGGGAACACCGGGGAGCTGTTTTTT. Amino acids: CASRGTGNTGELFF.

For this clone: Its ends do not fully match the called genes, so a read error is possible. The genes are TRBV4-1 and TRBJ2-1; 11 bases are a match to TRBD2. The CDR3 spans 20 residues. Germline CDR1 reads MGHRA; CDR2 reads YSYEKL. The CDR3 sequence: CASRQGRVLAGVSSYNEQFF. In DNA, the CDR3 is TGCGCCAGCAGGCAAGGAAGGGTACTAGCGGGGGTCAGCTCCTACAATGAGCAGTTCTTC.

A single count supports this clone. This sequence joins TRBV18 and TRBJ1-1, with a possible D match to TRBD1 (6 bases). Germline V gene lookup returns CDR1 KGHSH and CDR2 LQKENI. The V end lost 0 bases, the J end lost 12 bases, and 17 bases lay between the germline ends. This CDR3 contains 14 residues. The CDR3 loop is CASSPPQGGPRPFF. In nucleotides, the CDR3 is TGTGCCAGCTCACCACCCCAAGGGGGGCCCCGTCCTTTCTTT.

The chain recombines TRBV5-5 with TRBJ1-5; TRBD1 might be the D (6 bases). Per the germline V gene, CDR1 is SGHKS and CDR2 is YYEKEE (reference sequence). V was cut by 2 bases and J by 7 bases, with 13 bases left in between. This CDR3 spans 14 amino acids. The CDR3 DNA is TGTGCCAGCAGCTTTGGCGGGGGGCGACAGCCCCAGCATTTT. It codes for CASSFGGGRQPQHF.